This T cell receptor (beta chain) was recorded in a study of a mutant IDH1 vaccine in newly diagnosed glioma (dated by TCRdb to about 2021). Regarding the complete study: Patients were given eight vaccinations, in weeks 1, 3, 5, 7, 11, 15, 19 and 23, which matched visits V03 through V10. Vaccination started 4-6 weeks after radiotherapy alone, or was given together with temozolomide cycles in the groups whose treatment included chemotherapy. Of the 25 to 40 treated patients, about 62% were male and around 40% were female, and the mean age was about 40 years. Before enrollment, patients had received standard therapy of radiotherapy alone, temozolomide alone, or radiochemotherapy with temozolomide; most received the combination. Peripheral blood samples were drawn at six visits, namely V03 (baseline), V05, V07, V10, V12 and V13. Longitudinal TCRB deep sequencing was performed for around 23 treated patients wherever samples were available for exploratory analyses. Overall study results and their limits: Selection of PBMC samples for TCRB deep sequencing was based on availability. Immune responses induced by the vaccine were seen in around 93% of patients across multiple MHC alleles. According to the authors, sample limitations meant that analyses of patient blood samples could not be reproduced. Changes in the top peripheral T cell clonotypes picked up by TCRB sequencing did not appear to be linked to pseudoprogression.

This specimen's time point label, interpreted: week 23, last vaccination. Each vaccine dose, consisting of 300 ug of a 20-mer mutant IDH1 peptide in Montanide, was administered subcutaneously with topical imiquimod. Donors had newly diagnosed WHO grade 3 or 4 IDH1-mutant astrocytomas with loss of nuclear ATRX. The samples were drawn from NOA16, a multicentre, single-arm, open-label phase I trial in Germany that tested a mutant IDH1 peptide vaccine in humans for the first time. The DNeasy Blood and Tissue Kit was used to extract genomic DNA from EDTA blood for TCRB sequencing. Remarks on this clone: The antigen it binds to is not known. Qualities for individual bases were not recorded, and no much larger clone is one base off.

Preparation of the library involved the immunoSEQ multiplex PCR assay. Rearranged TCR beta chain sequences were amplified using the hsTCRB Kit according to the manufacturer's protocol. An Illumina MiSeq was used to sequence the TCRB libraries. The study's own analysis went as follows. Demultiplexing, trimming and gene mapping were performed with the kit vendor's proprietary platform. The clones in this table, taken by TCRdb from immuneACCESS, are in-frame only. Not every clone is retained; where verified, under half of the shortfall comes from an unresolved V gene, and the cause of the rest is unknown. V, J and clone size are taken as reported in that table, and D and trimming were inferred from the DNA itself. A total of about 53,000 clones appear in this sample, roughly 77% of them only once. The leading ten clones occupy 6.5% to 9% of the sample. The CDR3 spans 13 residues, from the cysteine through the phenylalanine. The sequence is cut down to CDR3 DNA, 39 bases in frame from base 1. Taken from the germline V gene, the CDR1 and CDR2 loops are MNHNS and SASEGT. The trim is 3 bases for V and 4 bases for J, with a gap of 9 bases between the germline ends.

The source is a woman in her 40s with glioma. Some clones in this sample may be carry-over from other donors' samples. The V gene is TRBV6-1 and the J gene is TRBJ1-2; the D gene cannot be resolved reliably. Here the sequenced sample was PBMCs, taken from a glioma patient whose treatment included an IDH1 peptide vaccine. The nucleotide sequence reads as follows: TGTGCCAGCAGTGACGCACAAAGCTATGGCTACACCTTC. Its product reads: CASSDAQSYGYTF.